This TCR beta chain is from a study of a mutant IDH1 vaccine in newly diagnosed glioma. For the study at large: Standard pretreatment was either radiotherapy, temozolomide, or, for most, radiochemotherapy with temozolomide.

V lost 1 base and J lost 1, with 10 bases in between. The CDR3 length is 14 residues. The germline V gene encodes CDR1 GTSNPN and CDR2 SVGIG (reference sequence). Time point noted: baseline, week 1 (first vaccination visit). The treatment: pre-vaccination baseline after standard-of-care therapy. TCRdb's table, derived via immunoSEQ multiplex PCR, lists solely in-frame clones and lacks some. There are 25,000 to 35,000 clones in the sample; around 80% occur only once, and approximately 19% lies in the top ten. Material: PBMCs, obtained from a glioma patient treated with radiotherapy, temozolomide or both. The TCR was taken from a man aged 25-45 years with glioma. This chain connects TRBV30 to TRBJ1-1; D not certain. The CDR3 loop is CAWSALTPNTEAFF. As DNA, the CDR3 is TGTGCCTGGAGTGCCCTTACACCGAACACTGAAGCTTTCTTT. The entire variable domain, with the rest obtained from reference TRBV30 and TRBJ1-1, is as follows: SQTIHQWPATLVQPVGSPLSLECTVEGTSNPNLYWYRQAAGRGLQLLFYSVGIGQISSEVPQNLSASRPQDRQFILSSKKLLLSDSGFYLCAWSALTPNTEAFFGQGTRLTVV.